The rows below give T cell receptor beta chains drawn from one sample of a study of blood T cells in healthy people across ages. Via MiXCR, TCRdb re-called the 5' RACE reads, giving one row per CDR3 protein. This repertoire shows hundreds of thousands of distinct CDR3 sequences, around two fifths found once; its top ten account for about 32%. Sequenced material: blood. The receptors come from a man older than 75 in good health. Both conserved end residues are part of each CDR3. A D gene is named only where the DNA matches it firmly.

J gene	V gene	D gene	CDR3 length	CDR3 protein
TRBJ2-5	TRBV5-1	TRBD1	15	CASSPRQGATETQYF
TRBJ2-1	TRBV9	TRBD1	13	CASSPTGAGEQFF
TRBJ2-7	TRBV27	NA	14	CASSFSRNNYEQYF
TRBJ2-1	TRBV9	NA	13	CASSVDTLSGQFF
TRBJ2-7	TRBV29-1	NA	15	CSVEDRDLLYNEQYF
TRBJ2-1	TRBV20-1	TRBD2	15	CSARYGTSGPNEQFF
TRBJ2-7	TRBV7-2	TRBD2	12	CAWETSVYEQYF
TRBJ2-1	TRBV20-1	NA	17	CSAKRPRGAGAYNEQFF
TRBJ2-3	TRBV5-1	NA	16	CASSLAGQGRGDTQYF
TRBJ2-3	TRBV10-1	TRBD1	14	CAASRGQNTDTQYF
TRBJ2-5	TRBV28	TRBD1	16	CASSFPPGQRQETQYF
TRBJ1-1	TRBV5-5	NA	12	CASSRVNTEAFF
TRBJ2-2	TRBV15	TRBD2	15	CAFSSGTTNTGELFF
TRBJ2-6	TRBV9	TRBD1	18	CASSVEFGQGAGANVLTF
TRBJ2-1	TRBV20-1	NA	15	CSARFPLVGDNEQFF
TRBJ2-7	TRBV6-2/TRBV6-3	TRBD1	15	CASSYGTGNSYEQYF
TRBJ2-1	TRBV7-3	TRBD1	15	CASSDRGRVGNEQFF
TRBJ2-1	TRBV11-2	TRBD2	15	CASSLDRLAGGEQFF
TRBJ1-6	TRBV20-1	NA	14	CSAPRGSGNSPLHF
TRBJ2-3	TRBV7-6	NA	12	CASSLVRNTQYF
TRBJ1-5	TRBV7-2	NA	14	CASSLEAGNQPQHF
TRBJ2-3	TRBV20-1	NA	14	CSARDSGLFGTQYF
TRBJ2-7	TRBV20-1	NA	15	CSARDRHRDTYEQYF
TRBJ2-1	TRBV29-1	NA	15	CSVDGGLSSYNEQFF
TRBJ2-1	TRBV29-1	TRBD1	12	CSVLGQGASRFF
TRBJ1-1	TRBV18	NA	12	CASSRQDSEAFF
TRBJ1-2	TRBV28	NA	13	CASSSGRRYGYTF
TRBJ1-2	TRBV28	NA	12	CASREDTRGYTF
TRBJ1-5	TRBV12-3/TRBV12-4	NA	12	CANSFPGQPQHF
NA	TRBV6-5	NA	15	CASSQTLTSYNEQYF
TRBJ2-1	TRBV5-1	NA	15	CASSAALDITGEQFF
TRBJ2-6	TRBV3-1	NA	15	CASSQAASGANVLTF
TRBJ2-5	TRBV5-1	TRBD2	15	CASSLVASGRQTQYF
TRBJ2-7	TRBV20-1	NA	17	CSARDLNGSGPTYEQYF
TRBJ2-1	TRBV4-2	NA	16	CASSQPGGGFRNEQFF
TRBJ1-2	TRBV4-3	TRBD1	14	CASRRQGRDYGYTF
NA	TRBV10-3	NA	13	CAISRDIEYEQYF
NA	TRBV7-2	TRBD1	15	CASSTGQGASETQYF
TRBJ2-7	TRBV12-3/TRBV12-4	TRBD2	14	CASSLAGGHYEQYF
TRBJ1-2	TRBV6-2/TRBV6-3	NA	15	CASSPRGRGDYGYTF
TRBJ1-1	TRBV7-9	NA	15	CASSSEGVLVAEAFF
TRBJ1-1	TRBV12-3/TRBV12-4	NA	15	CACSLPRYGNTEAFF
TRBJ1-2	TRBV20-1	TRBD1	14	CSARQQTGADGYTF
TRBJ2-7	TRBV7-9	NA	15	CASSREQGNSYEQYF
TRBJ2-3	TRBV29-1	NA	8	CSAPLGYF
TRBJ1-6	TRBV28	TRBD1	14	CASSYGTANSPLHF
TRBJ2-1	TRBV5-4	TRBD2	21	CASSRDWVGGTKYSSYNEQFF
TRBJ1-1	TRBV7-2	TRBD1	18	CASSLGMGMDRGNTEAFF
TRBJ2-5	TRBV18	NA	13	CASSPGVGETQYF
TRBJ2-5	TRBV2	NA	15	CASSASQGDQETQYF
TRBJ1-2	TRBV7-9	NA	14	CASSLGAYRVGYTF